A selection of T cell receptor beta chains follows, all from one sample in a study of blood T cell repertoires in COVID-19. The data were produced by immunoSEQ multiplex PCR, yet TCRdb's version contains in-frame clones alone and is incomplete. The table includes 20,000 to 25,000 clones, approximately 90% detected once. Sequencing was carried out using peripheral blood. These receptors were taken from a woman aged 80 or over with active COVID-19. Each CDR3 is given with its conserved first and last residue. Each record gives: D gene, V gene, clone size, J gene, CDR3 DNA, CDR3 protein. A D gene is named only where the DNA matches it firmly. Part of the rows lack a size; the others show once, few, many or a class for expanded clones.

d_call: NA
v_call: TRBV5-1
clone_size: NA
j_call: TRBJ2-2
cdr3_nt: TGCGCCAGCAGCCCTTCAGGGCCCGGGGAGCTGTTTTTT
cdr3_aa: CASSPSGPGELFF

d_call: NA
v_call: TRBV7-2
clone_size: once
j_call: TRBJ1-1
cdr3_nt: TGTGCCAGCAGTCTAGGGGGACCTCACACTGAAGCTTTCTTT
cdr3_aa: CASSLGGPHTEAFF

d_call: NA
v_call: TRBV30
clone_size: NA
j_call: TRBJ1-6
cdr3_nt: TGTGCCTGGAGGCCCTATAGCTCCTATAATTCACCCCTCCACTTT
cdr3_aa: CAWRPYSSYNSPLHF

d_call: TRBD1
v_call: TRBV7-9
clone_size: NA
j_call: TRBJ2-7
cdr3_nt: TGTACCAGCAGCCTCGGGACAGGGTCCCACGAGCAGTACTTC
cdr3_aa: CTSSLGTGSHEQYF

d_call: NA
v_call: TRBV5-6
clone_size: NA
j_call: TRBJ2-7
cdr3_nt: TGTGCCAGCAGCTTGGCCTGGGGGGGCGTTTACGAGCAGTACTTC
cdr3_aa: CASSLAWGGVYEQYF

d_call: NA
v_call: TRBV12-3/TRBV12-4
clone_size: NA
j_call: TRBJ2-7
cdr3_nt: TGTGCCAGCAGTTCGTTTTACGAGCAGTACTTC
cdr3_aa: CASSSFYEQYF

d_call: NA
v_call: TRBV7-2
clone_size: NA
j_call: TRBJ1-2
cdr3_nt: TGTGCCAGCAGCTTCATCCAGCCACCCACGGGGGGCTACACCTTC
cdr3_aa: CASSFIQPPTGGYTF

d_call: NA
v_call: TRBV7-9
clone_size: NA
j_call: TRBJ2-7
cdr3_nt: TGTGCCAGCAGCTTAAGGGGGGGAACTGGTTCCTACGAGCAGTACTTC
cdr3_aa: CASSLRGGTGSYEQYF

d_call: TRBD1
v_call: TRBV18
clone_size: NA
j_call: TRBJ1-1
cdr3_nt: TGTGCCAGCTTCGGACAGGTGAACACTGAAGCTTTCTTT
cdr3_aa: CASFGQVNTEAFF

d_call: NA
v_call: TRBV4-1
clone_size: NA
j_call: TRBJ1-3
cdr3_nt: TGCGCCAGCAGCCCCCAGGGCCTCTCTGGAAACACCATATATTTT
cdr3_aa: CASSPQGLSGNTIYF

d_call: NA
v_call: TRBV4-1
clone_size: NA
j_call: TRBJ2-5
cdr3_nt: TGCGCCAGCAGCCAAGTTGTTGGGGCACAAGAGACCCAGTACTTC
cdr3_aa: CASSQVVGAQETQYF

d_call: NA
v_call: TRBV27
clone_size: NA
j_call: TRBJ1-5
cdr3_nt: TGTGCCAGCAGTATGGACAGCTATCAGCCCCAGCATTTT
cdr3_aa: CASSMDSYQPQHF

d_call: TRBD1
v_call: TRBV11-3
clone_size: once
j_call: TRBJ2-1
cdr3_nt: TGTGCCAGCAGCTTAGGGACAGGGGGGTACAATGAGCAGTTCTTC
cdr3_aa: CASSLGTGGYNEQFF

d_call: NA
v_call: TRBV27
clone_size: once
j_call: TRBJ2-7
cdr3_nt: TGTGCCAGCAGTGCAACAGGGTGGTCCTACGAGCAGTACTTC
cdr3_aa: CASSATGWSYEQYF

d_call: TRBD1
v_call: TRBV29-1
clone_size: NA
j_call: TRBJ1-2
cdr3_nt: TGCAGCGTTGAAAGGGCCACAGGGGGTATCTATGGCTACACCTTC
cdr3_aa: CSVERATGGIYGYTF

d_call: NA
v_call: TRBV5-4
clone_size: NA
j_call: TRBJ2-1
cdr3_nt: TGTGCCAGCAGCCCTGACACCGACCGGAACAATGAGCAGTTCTTC
cdr3_aa: CASSPDTDRNNEQFF

d_call: TRBD2
v_call: TRBV7-3
clone_size: NA
j_call: TRBJ2-2
cdr3_nt: TGTGCCAGCAGCTCCGGGACTAGGACCGGGGAGCTGTTTTTT
cdr3_aa: CASSSGTRTGELFF

d_call: NA
v_call: TRBV7-2
clone_size: NA
j_call: TRBJ1-1
cdr3_nt: TGTGCCAGCAGCCCACGAACAGGGAGCACTGAAGCTTTCTTT
cdr3_aa: CASSPRTGSTEAFF

d_call: NA
v_call: TRBV3-1/TRBV3-2
clone_size: few
j_call: TRBJ1-5
cdr3_nt: TGTGCCAGCAGCCAAGTTGGGGAGGGACAGCCCCAGCATTTT
cdr3_aa: CASSQVGEGQPQHF

d_call: NA
v_call: TRBV7-2
clone_size: NA
j_call: TRBJ1-4
cdr3_nt: TGTGCCAGCAGCTTTGGGACAAGTAATGAAAAACTGTTTTTT
cdr3_aa: CASSFGTSNEKLFF

d_call: NA
v_call: TRBV5-1
clone_size: once
j_call: TRBJ1-2
cdr3_nt: TGCGCCAGCAGCTTGAGTGCAGGGAGGGGTGGAGATGGCTACACCTTC
cdr3_aa: CASSLSAGRGGDGYTF

d_call: TRBD2
v_call: TRBV7-8
clone_size: NA
j_call: TRBJ2-5
cdr3_nt: TGTGCCAGCAGCTTAGTTCCAGCGGGGGGGTCCTCTGGGACCCAGTACTTC
cdr3_aa: CASSLVPAGGSSGTQYF

d_call: TRBD1
v_call: TRBV5-1
clone_size: NA
j_call: TRBJ2-1
cdr3_nt: TGCGCCAGCAGCTTGGTAGGGACAGGGGCCGGTGAGCAGTTCTTC
cdr3_aa: CASSLVGTGAGEQFF

d_call: TRBD2
v_call: TRBV7-2
clone_size: NA
j_call: TRBJ2-7
cdr3_nt: TGTGCCAGCAGCTTGCGTGGGACTAGCGGGGACAACTCCTACGAGCAGTACTTC
cdr3_aa: CASSLRGTSGDNSYEQYF